The 21 T cell receptor beta chains below come from one sample, sequenced in a study of blood T cell repertoires in COVID-19. TCRdb's copy holds only in-frame clones and misses some; the assay was immunoSEQ multiplex PCR. The data show around 190,000 clones, with roughly 84% seen just once and about 5% held by the top ten. What was sequenced was peripheral blood. The receptors come from a woman older than 75 with acute or convalescent COVID-19.

The chain employs TRBV7-9 and TRBJ1-1; D ambiguous. Trimming removed 6 bases at V and 5 bases at J, with 16 bases between. Germline values: CDR1 SEHNR, CDR2 FQNEAQ (reference sequence). CDR3 length: 14 amino acids. CDR3 sequence (DNA): TGTGCCAGCAGTCCCTTCAACGGGAAAACTGAAGCTTTCTTT. Its protein product is CASSPFNGKTEAFF.

The chain uses TRBV5-5 and TRBJ2-5; 7 bases are shared with TRBD1. This CDR3 has 12 amino acids. V shed 10 bases, J shed 5 bases, and the junction held 8 bases outside the gene matches. From germline, CDR1 is SGHKS and CDR2 YYEKEE (reference sequence). The CDR3 reads CASTGVGETQYF. The CDR3 DNA is TGTGCCTCAACAGGGGTCGGCGAGACCCAGTACTTC.

The chain carries TRBV2 and TRBJ2-7; 9 nucleotides line up with TRBD2. The CDR3 length is 14 residues. The germline gives CDR1 SNHLY, CDR2 FYNNEI. After removal of 6 bases from V and 0 bases from J, the junction contained 3 bases not matched to a gene. The CDR3 spells CASSRAGGSYEQYF. As DNA, the CDR3 is TGTGCCAGCAGCCGAGCGGGAGGCTCCTACGAGCAGTACTTC. The full variable domain, completed using reference TRBV2 and TRBJ2-7, is EPEVTQTPSHQVTQMGQEVILRCVPISNHLYFYWYRQILGQKVEFLVSFYNNEISEKSEIFDDQFSVERPDGSNFTLKIRSTKLEDSAMYFCASSRAGGSYEQYFGPGTRLTVT.

V and J are TRBV29-1 and TRBJ2-5; no reliable D call. Germline CDR1 is SQVTM and CDR2 is ANQGSEA. V was clipped by 3 bases and J by 2 bases, with 7 bases between them. The CDR3 consists of 12 residues. The CDR3 DNA is TGCAGCGTTGACAGGCCTCAAGAGACCCAGTACTTC. This codes for CSVDRPQETQYF.

V gene TRBV30 combines with J gene TRBJ1-1, with D perhaps matching TRBD1 (6 bases). Germline assignment: CDR1 GTSNPN and CDR2 SVGIG (reference sequence). With 5 bases removed from V and 3 bases from J, the gap between germline ends came to 22 bases. The CDR3 runs 16 residues. The CDR3 nucleotides read TGTGCCTGGGTCCCATCCGCAGGGGAGTCGTACACTGAAGCTTTCTTT. This translates into CAWVPSAGESYTEAFF.

This chain's CDR3 is CAGTSGRREQYF. The DNA for the CDR3 is TGTGCCGGGACTAGCGGGAGGCGCGAGCAGTACTTC. This chain joins TRBV30 and TRBJ2-7, with 15 nucleotides matching TRBD2. Germline CDR1 and CDR2: GTSNPN and SVGIG (reference sequence). The V gene end was trimmed by 8 bases and the J gene end by 6 bases; junction bases not matched to a gene: 2. CDR3 size: 12 residues.

This clone was counted a single time. This chain connects TRBV5-6 to TRBJ2-7; no clear D. The germline CDR1 and CDR2 sequences are SGHDT and YYEEEE. V lost 0 bases, J lost 6 bases, and 13 bases lay in between. The CDR3 extends over 14 amino acids. Here the CDR3 reads CASSLVDKRREQYF. For the CDR3, the DNA is TGTGCCAGCAGCTTGGTAGACAAAAGACGCGAGCAGTACTTC.

J is TRBJ1-6 and V is TRBV12-3 or TRBV12-4; D ambiguous. The germline V and J ends were trimmed by 2 bases and 10 bases, with 6 bases remaining between them. The CDR3 is 12 residues long. The CDR3 sequence: CASSLNESPLHF. The CDR3 DNA is TGTGCCAGCAGTTTAAACGAGTCACCCCTCCACTTT.

This chain connects TRBV21-1 to TRBJ2-7; the table calls TRBD1, which could not be checked here. TRBV21-1 is a listed pseudogene. The CDR3 totals 16 residues. CDR3 bases: TGTGCCAGCAGCAAAGGGACAGAAATATTCCCCTACGAGCAGTACTTC. Residues: CASSKGTEIFPYEQYF.

The chain joins TRBV6-5 to TRBJ2-1; D might be TRBD2 (6 bases). CDR1 is MNHEY and CDR2 is SVGAGI in the germline V gene. The V and J ends lost 10 bases and 2 bases respectively, with 15 bases between them. The CDR3 totals 14 residues. CDR3 DNA sequence: TGTGCCACCAGCCTAGCGTTAGCCTACAATGAGCAGTTCTTC. Residues: CATSLALAYNEQFF.

This clone came up once. The V and J genes are TRBV5-3 and TRBJ2-1; TRBD2 is a possible D gene (6 bases). TRBV5-3 falls under the ORF class, with uncertain function. There are 14 residues in the CDR3. Trimming stripped 4 bases from V and 15 bases from J, with 23 bases between. DNA of the CDR3: TGTGCCAGAAGCCCGGCTAGGCGGGACGGGGAGAGGTTCTTC. This encodes CARSPARRDGERFF.

The chain combines TRBV9 with TRBJ2-1, with TRBD2 matching over 9 bases. Germline CDR1 and CDR2: SGDLS and YYNGEE. V was clipped by 9 bases and J by 6 bases; unmatched bases: 4. This CDR3 is built from 12 residues. CDR3 residues: CATGTSINEQFF. CDR3 DNA: TGTGCCACGGGGACTAGCATCAATGAGCAGTTCTTC.

The chain links TRBV27 to TRBJ1-3; tentative D call: TRBD1 (5 bases). The CDR3 consists of 14 residues. Germline V lookup: CDR1 MNHEY, CDR2 SMNVEV (reference sequence). V gave up 3 bases and J gave up 8 bases, with 14 bases separating them. The CDR3 nucleotides are TGTGCCAGCAGTTTTTCGGGGCGCGGGGACACCATATATTTT. Residues: CASSFSGRGDTIYF.

The J gene is TRBJ1-1, the V gene TRBV25-1; D might be TRBD1 (5 bases). V was clipped by 2 bases and J by 10 bases, with 8 bases between them. The CDR3 consists of 11 residues. The germline CDR1 and CDR2 sequences are MGHDK and SYGVNS. CDR3 nucleotide sequence: TGTGCCAGCAGTGAAAGTAGGGGAGCTTTCTTT. It encodes CASSESRGAFF.

The rearrangement joins TRBV24-1 to TRBJ1-5; no reliable D call. CDR1 is KGHDR, CDR2 SFDVKD, per germline. The CDR3 length is 12 residues. V lost 10 bases to trimming and J lost 6 bases, with 12 bases between them. The CDR3 loop reads CATWSPPQPQHF. The CDR3 nucleotides are TGTGCCACTTGGAGTCCCCCTCAGCCCCAGCATTTT.

In DNA form, the CDR3 reads TGTGCCAGCTCACCACCCAATAGCAATCAGCCCCAGCATTTT. Its protein is CASSPPNSNQPQHF. This rearrangement joins TRBV18 to TRBJ1-5; unclear D gene. The CDR3 is 14 amino acids. Trimming left V 0 bases short and J 0 bases short, with 3 bases between. CDR1 is KGHSH and CDR2 is LQKENI in the germline V gene.

The V and J genes are TRBV11-1 and TRBJ2-1; 8 bases are a match to TRBD1. Germline V gene data show CDR1 as SGHAT and CDR2 as FQDESV (reference sequence). The CDR3 covers 14 residues. The V gene end was trimmed by 3 bases and the J gene end by 5 bases; junction bases not matched to a gene: 3. In nucleotides, the CDR3 is TGTGCCAGCAGCTTGGACAGGGTCAACAATGAGCAGTTCTTC. The encoded protein is CASSLDRVNNEQFF. Combining the CDR3 with reference TRBV11-1 and TRBJ2-1 gives the whole variable domain EAEVAQSPRYKITEKSQAVAFWCDPISGHATLYWYRQILGQGPELLVQFQDESVVDDSQLPKDRFSAERLKGVDSTLKIQPAELGDSAMYLCASSLDRVNNEQFFGPGTRLTVL.

This chain links TRBV5-6 with TRBJ2-7, with D unresolved. The germline CDR1 and CDR2 sequences are SGHDT and YYEEEE. V dropped 4 bases and J dropped 5 bases, with 7 bases sitting between them. The CDR3 length is 11 residues. This chain's CDR3 is CASSRFHEQYF. As DNA, the CDR3 is TGTGCCAGCAGCCGTTTCCACGAGCAGTACTTC. The whole variable domain, filled in from reference TRBV5-6 and TRBJ2-7, reads DAGVTQSPTHLIKTRGQQVTLRCSPKSGHDTVSWYQQALGQGPQFIFQYYEEEERQRGNFPDRFSGHQFPNYSSELNVNALLLGDSALYLCASSRFHEQYFGPGTRLTVT.

The J gene is TRBJ2-7, the V gene TRBV11-2; D is undetermined. Trimming shortened V by 4 bases and J by 2 bases, and 15 bases separated the two germline ends. The CDR3 consists of 15 residues. CDR1 and CDR2 (germline): SGHAT, FQNNGV. The CDR3 loop reads CASSSASLPAYEQYF. DNA of the CDR3: TGTGCCAGCAGCTCCGCGAGTTTACCCGCCTACGAGCAGTACTTC.

The chain recombines TRBV18 with TRBJ2-3; D gene unclear. V was trimmed by 8 bases and J by 0 bases, leaving 15 bases between them. The CDR3 is 15 amino acids. Germline V CDR1 and CDR2: KGHSH, LQKENI. The chain's CDR3 is CASLMRQTSTDTQYF. CDR3 DNA: TGTGCCAGCCTAATGAGGCAAACTAGCACAGATACGCAGTATTTT.

The V and J genes are TRBV9 and TRBJ2-2, with 7 positions matching TRBD1. Germline assignment: CDR1 SGDLS and CDR2 YYNGEE. This CDR3 contains 18 residues. V lost 4 bases and J lost 4; bases outside the gene matches: 16. CDR3 in DNA: TGTGCCAGCAGCACAATAGGTCGACAGGGCCTCCCCACCGGGGAGCTGTTTTTT. Residues: CASSTIGRQGLPTGELFF.